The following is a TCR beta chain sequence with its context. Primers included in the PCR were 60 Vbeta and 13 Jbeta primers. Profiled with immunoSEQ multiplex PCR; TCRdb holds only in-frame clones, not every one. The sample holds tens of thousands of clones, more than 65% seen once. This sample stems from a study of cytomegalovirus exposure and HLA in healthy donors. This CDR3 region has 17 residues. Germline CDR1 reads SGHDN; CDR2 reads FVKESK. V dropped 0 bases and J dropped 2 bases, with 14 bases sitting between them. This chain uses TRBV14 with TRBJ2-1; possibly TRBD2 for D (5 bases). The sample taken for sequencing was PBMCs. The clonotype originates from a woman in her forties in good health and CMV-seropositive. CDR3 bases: TGTGCCAGCAGCCAAGAAAGGCGGGCGGCCGCCTACAATGAGCAGTTCTTC. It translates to CASSQERRAAAYNEQFF.